This entry lists 3 T cell receptor beta chains sequenced from one sample in a study of T cell repertoires in cytomegalovirus infection. Their specific antigens are unknown. TCRdb re-called the reads with MiXCR, one entry per CDR3 protein. The data contain hundreds of thousands of distinct CDR3 sequences, roughly 30% of them singletons. The sequencing here drew on cultured CD8+ T cells from PBMCs, taken from culture after CMV antigen stimulation. The receptors were sampled from a human donor in good health (CMV status not recorded). Some clones in this sample may be carry-over from other donors' samples.

This chain joins TRBV6-5 and TRBJ1-1, with D possibly matching TRBD1 (5 bases). Germline V gene data show CDR1 as MNHEY and CDR2 as SVGAGI. The CDR3 covers 11 residues. V lost 7 bases and J 11 bases, leaving 14 bases between the germline ends. CDR3 bases: TGTGCCAGCACCTCAGGGATTGAGGCTTTCTTT. Translating it yields CASTSGIEAFF.

This chain joins TRBV19 and TRBJ1-1; D remains ambiguous. This CDR3 spans 13 amino acids. Germline CDR1 is LNHDA and CDR2 is SQIVND (reference sequence). The V gene lost 7 bases and the J gene lost 1 base, with 10 bases spanning the gap. The CDR3 loop reads CASTPRKNTEAFF. The DNA for the CDR3 is TGTGCCAGTACCCCCCGAAAGAACACTGAAGCTTTCTTT.

There are a few counts of this clonotype. The chain recombines TRBV6-5 with TRBJ2-5; unclear D gene. Germline CDR1 and CDR2: MNHEY and SVGAGI. The length of the CDR3 is 14 residues. V was pared by 0 bases and J by 2 bases, with 7 bases between. This CDR3 is CASSYSKIQETQYF. CDR3 coding DNA: TGTGCCAGCAGTTACTCGAAGATTCAAGAGACCCAGTACTTC.